One and the same sample provided the 20 T cell receptor beta chains below, sequenced in a study of blood T cell repertoires in COVID-19. The method was immunoSEQ multiplex PCR; TCRdb's version includes in-frame clones alone and lacks a portion of them. The sample lists 250,000 to 350,000 clones; 83% were seen once. The material sequenced was peripheral blood. Every receptor here comes from a woman aged 45-60 years with acute or convalescent COVID-19.

The CDR3 coding sequence is TGTGCCAGCAGTCCCCAGAATAGCAATCAGCCCCAGCATTTT. Protein: CASSPQNSNQPQHF. The V and J genes are TRBV2 and TRBJ1-5; D is undetermined. Germline V gene sequence: CDR1 SNHLY, CDR2 FYNNEI. V lost 5 bases, J lost 0 bases, and 8 bases lay in between. The CDR3 contains 14 residues.

This chain joins TRBV7-2 and TRBJ1-6; a possible D gene is TRBD1 (5 bases). CDR1 SGHTA and CDR2 FQGNSA come from the germline V gene. Trimming left V 1 base short and J 15 bases short, with 22 bases between. The CDR3 totals 16 residues. This chain's CDR3 is CASSLGTLRDLAILHF. In DNA form, the CDR3 reads TGTGCCAGCAGCTTAGGGACGTTAAGGGACTTAGCGATCCTCCACTTT.

Note on this clone: The same CDR3 also results from other DNA sequences found in this sample. The rearrangement joins TRBV4-2 to TRBJ1-1, with TRBD1 identical over 8 bases. The CDR3 totals 14 residues. Trimming took 4 bases from V and 4 from J; bases not matched to a gene: 5. Germline V gene data show CDR1 as LGHNA and CDR2 as YNFKEQ. The CDR3 reads CASSRNRGSTEAFF. CDR3 in DNA: TGTGCCAGCAGCCGGAACAGGGGGAGCACTGAAGCTTTCTTT.

This clone was seen a few times. V gene TRBV10-3 combines with J gene TRBJ2-3; 10 nucleotides align to TRBD1. Germline values: CDR1 ENHRY, CDR2 SYGVKD. Trimming took 6 bases from V and 5 from J; bases not matched to a gene: 5. The CDR3 runs to 14 residues. The CDR3 DNA is TGTGCCATCAGGCGACAGGGGGCAGGAGATACGCAGTATTTT. Its translation: CAIRRQGAGDTQYF.

This clone was recorded a few times. This chain joins TRBV5-1 and TRBJ2-1; D is possibly TRBD2 (5 bases). Trimming stripped 4 bases from V and 7 bases from J, with 18 bases between. The CDR3 has 15 amino acids. Germline V gene data show CDR1 as SGHRS and CDR2 as YFSETQ. The CDR3 nucleotides read TGCGCCAGCAGCCGGTCGGGGAGCTTGGGTAATGAGCAGTTCTTC. Protein sequence: CASSRSGSLGNEQFF.

The CDR3 here is CASSSIQTGDTQYF. The CDR3 bases are TGTGCCAGCAGCTCCATCCAGACGGGAGATACGCAGTATTTT. V gene TRBV5-4 combines with J gene TRBJ2-3; D ambiguous. CDR3 length equals 14 residues. The V gene lost 3 bases and the J gene lost 5 bases, with 13 bases spanning the gap. Germline CDR1 reads SGHNT; CDR2 reads YYREEE (reference sequence).

This chain links TRBV27 with TRBJ2-2; a weak D match, TRBD2 (6 bases). Trimming cost V 5 bases and J 0 bases, with 13 bases left between them. Germline values: CDR1 MNHEY, CDR2 SMNVEV (reference sequence). This CDR3 is built from 16 residues. The CDR3 region is CASSPLGTANTGELFF. The CDR3 DNA sequence: TGTGCCAGCAGTCCATTAGGGACTGCGAACACCGGGGAGCTGTTTTTT.

This clone was recorded only once. The rearrangement links TRBV6-6 to TRBJ1-2, with 8 nucleotides matching TRBD1. Germline values: CDR1 MNHNY, CDR2 SVGAGI (reference sequence). With V trimmed by 6 bases and J by 1 base, 10 bases remained unmatched. This CDR3 is 16 amino acids long. CDR3 amino acids: CASSSPGQAINYGYTF. In nucleotides, the CDR3 is TGTGCCAGCAGCTCCCCGGGACAGGCTATTAACTATGGCTACACCTTC.

This clone was picked up a small number of times. This chain joins TRBV29-1 and TRBJ1-5; D unclear. The V gene's germline CDR1 is SQVTM and CDR2 ANQGSEA. The CDR3 is 12 amino acids. Between the trimmed V and J ends, which lost 4 bases and 11 bases, there was a span of 15 bases. DNA for the CDR3: TGCAGCGTTGGGCAGGTCGGAACGGCCCAGCATTTT. It is translated as CSVGQVGTAQHF.

The chain couples TRBV6-5 to TRBJ2-7; 11 bases are a match to TRBD1. V dropped 6 bases and J dropped 1; count of bases not matched to a gene: 2. Germline CDR1 reads MNHEY; CDR2 reads SVGAGI. The CDR3 covers 14 residues. For the CDR3, the DNA is TGTGCCAGCAGGGGACAGGGGGGATCCTACGAGCAGTACTTC. Translating gives CASRGQGGSYEQYF.

This clone was counted many times. The CDR3: CSGTGAGTGELFF. The DNA of the CDR3 is TGCAGCGGCACAGGGGCGGGCACCGGGGAGCTGTTTTTT. The chain has TRBV29-1 and TRBJ2-2; 7 bases fit TRBD1. V dropped 7 bases and J dropped 4; count of bases not matched to a gene: 6. This CDR3 spans 13 amino acids. The V gene's germline CDR1 is SQVTM and CDR2 ANQGSEA.

The V and J genes are TRBV24-1 and TRBJ2-3; TRBD2 is a possible D gene (7 bases). CDR1 KGHDR and CDR2 SFDVKD come from the germline V gene. V gave up 5 bases and J gave up 3 bases, with 17 bases separating them. The CDR3 covers 16 residues. CDR3 in DNA: TGTGCCACCAGTGCCCAAGGGGGGGGGCCGACAGATACGCAGTATTTT. Its translation: CATSAQGGGPTDTQYF.

This chain connects TRBV5-1 to TRBJ1-1; no clear D gene. Germline CDR1 is SGHRS and CDR2 is YFSETQ. V was trimmed by 0 bases and J by 3 bases, leaving 9 bases between them. The CDR3 has 14 amino acids. The CDR3 spells CASSLGGGDTEAFF. The CDR3 region has the DNA TGCGCCAGCAGCTTGGGCGGCGGAGACACTGAAGCTTTCTTT.

This sequence joins TRBV10-1 and TRBJ2-2; TRBD1 agrees at 8 bases. CDR1 is WNHNN and CDR2 is SYGVQD in the germline V gene (reference sequence). This CDR3 has 15 residues. V trimming: 2 bases; J trimming: 6 bases; junction bases outside the gene matches: 5. The CDR3 DNA follows: TGCGCCAGCAGTGAGCGCAGGGGGCCGGCCGGGGAGCTGTTTTTT. It codes for CASSERRGPAGELFF.

The chain combines TRBV6-1 with TRBJ2-4; D uncertain. The CDR3 is 15 amino acids. The germline V gene has CDR1 MNHNS and CDR2 SASEGT. Trimming took 1 base from V and 5 from J, leaving 12 bases between them. DNA for the CDR3: TGTGCCAGCAGTGAAGGAGTCACGTACGAAAACATTCAGTACTTC. Protein product: CASSEGVTYENIQYF.

This chain connects TRBV18 to TRBJ1-3; TRBD1 agrees at 11 bases. This CDR3 is 17 amino acids long. V gave up 5 bases and J gave up 4 bases; unmatched junction bases: 10. Germline lookup yields CDR1 KGHSH and CDR2 LQKENI. The chain's CDR3 is CASSSGQGAIVGNTIYF. The CDR3 DNA reads as TGTGCCAGCTCATCCGGACAGGGGGCAATAGTGGGAAACACCATATATTTT. Based on the CDR3 plus reference TRBV18 and TRBJ1-3, the full variable domain is NAGVMQNPRHLVRRRGQEARLRCSPMKGHSHVYWYRQLPEEGLKFMVYLQKENIIDESGMPKERFSAEFPKEGPSILRIQQVVRGDSAAYFCASSSGQGAIVGNTIYFGEGSWLTVV.

With respect to this clone: The sample has other DNA sequences that encode this CDR3 too. As DNA, the CDR3 is TGTGCCTGGAGTGGGGACAGGGGAACTGAAGCTTTCTTT. Residues: CAWSGDRGTEAFF. The chain is built from TRBV30 and TRBJ1-1, with TRBD1 identical over 10 bases. The CDR3 is made up of 13 amino acids. The V segment lost 1 base and the J segment 5 bases; nucleotides outside the gene matches: 1. Germline V gives CDR1 GTSNPN, CDR2 SVGIG (reference sequence).

The DNA of the CDR3 is TGCGCCAGCAGTTTAAAGGCGGGGATGGGGGAGACCCAGTACTTC. Its translation: CASSLKAGMGETQYF. This rearrangement joins TRBV5-1 to TRBJ2-5, with a weak D call TRBD2 (6 bases). V was shortened by 5 bases and J by 5 bases, with 19 bases between the two germline ends. Germline CDR1 reads SGHRS; CDR2 reads YFSETQ. CDR3 length: 15 residues.

This clone came up once. The chain is built from TRBV5-1 and TRBJ2-5; D not resolved. Germline CDR1 is SGHRS and CDR2 is YFSETQ. Trimming took 0 bases from V and 4 from J, leaving 7 bases between them. The CDR3 covers 13 residues. The CDR3 DNA reads TGCGCCAGCAGCTTGGGTATAGCAGAGACCCAGTACTTC. It is translated as CASSLGIAETQYF.

In the case of this clone: The germline gene is not matched at one end of the junction; a read error may be the cause. J is TRBJ1-2 and V is TRBV5-5; 11 positions match TRBD1. Germline V gene lookup returns CDR1 SGHKS and CDR2 YYEKEE (reference sequence). The CDR3 length is 16 residues. The CDR3 sequence: CASSTGQGGSNYGYTF. Here the CDR3 DNA reads TGTGCCAGCAGCACGGGACAGGGGGGATCGAACTACGGCTACACCTTC.